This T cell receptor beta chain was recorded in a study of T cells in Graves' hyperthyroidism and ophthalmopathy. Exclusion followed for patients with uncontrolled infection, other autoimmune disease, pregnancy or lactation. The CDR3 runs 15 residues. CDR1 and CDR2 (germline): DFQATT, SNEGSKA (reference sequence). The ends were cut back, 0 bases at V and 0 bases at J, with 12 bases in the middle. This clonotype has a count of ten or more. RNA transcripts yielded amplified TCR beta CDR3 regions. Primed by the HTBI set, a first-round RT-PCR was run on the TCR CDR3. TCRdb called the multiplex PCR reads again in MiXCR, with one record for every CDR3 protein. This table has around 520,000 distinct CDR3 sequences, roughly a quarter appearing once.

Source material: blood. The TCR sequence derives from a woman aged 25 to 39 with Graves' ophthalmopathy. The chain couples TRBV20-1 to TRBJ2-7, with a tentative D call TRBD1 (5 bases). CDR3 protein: CSAREPAGYSYEQYF. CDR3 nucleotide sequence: TGCAGTGCTAGAGAACCAGCAGGGTACTCCTACGAGCAGTACTTC.